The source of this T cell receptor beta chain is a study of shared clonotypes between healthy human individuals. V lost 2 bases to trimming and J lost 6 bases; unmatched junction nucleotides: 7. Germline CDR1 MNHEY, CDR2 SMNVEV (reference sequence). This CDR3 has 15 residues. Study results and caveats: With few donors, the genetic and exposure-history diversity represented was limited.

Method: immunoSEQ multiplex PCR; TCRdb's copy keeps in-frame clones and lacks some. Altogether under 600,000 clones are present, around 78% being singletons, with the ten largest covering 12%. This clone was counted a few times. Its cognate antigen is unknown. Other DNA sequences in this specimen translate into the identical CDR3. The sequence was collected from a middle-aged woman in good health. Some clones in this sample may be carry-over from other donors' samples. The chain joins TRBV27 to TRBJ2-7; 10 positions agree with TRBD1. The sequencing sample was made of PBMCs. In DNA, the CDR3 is TGTGCCAGCAGTTTAGGGGGGGGACAGGGGTTCGAGCAGTACTTC. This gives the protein CASSLGGGQGFEQYF.